The 21 T cell receptor beta chains below come from one sample, sequenced in a study of radiation and T cells in renal cell carcinoma. The time point was: blood 4 weeks post-SBRT, at nephrectomy. The treatment here: 15 Gy SBRT to primary tumor, nephrectomy 4 weeks later. Sequenced by immunoSEQ multiplex PCR; TCRdb stores in-frame clones only, minus some. The table has approximately 170,000 clones, around 90% seen once. The specimen was blood, collected from a patient whose treatment included radiotherapy and nephrectomy. The receptor set was obtained from a woman aged 45 to 65 with renal cell carcinoma.

This chain uses TRBV6-5 with TRBJ2-7; TRBD1 might be the D (6 bases). With 6 bases removed from V and 7 bases from J, the gap between germline ends came to 13 bases. Per the germline V gene, CDR1 is MNHEY and CDR2 is SVGAGI. This CDR3 spans 12 amino acids. The CDR3 protein is CASSQGGLEQYF. CDR3 in DNA: TGTGCCAGCAGCCAAGGGGGTTTAGAGCAGTACTTC.

Here the CDR3 reads CASSEPGQGNTEAFF. The CDR3 DNA reads TGTGCCAGCAGCGAGCCGGGACAGGGGAACACTGAAGCTTTCTTT. The V gene is TRBV6-1, the J gene TRBJ1-1, with TRBD1 identical over 9 bases. CDR1 and CDR2 (germline): MNHNS, SASEGT. CDR3 size: 15 residues. With 6 bases clipped from V and 1 base from J, the junction kept 6 bases outside the gene matches.

V is TRBV5-1 and J is TRBJ1-4, with D possibly matching TRBD1 (5 bases). Germline CDR1 reads SGHRS; CDR2 reads YFSETQ. This CDR3 is 15 amino acids long. V shed 0 bases and J shed 5 bases, with 11 bases lying between them. Here the CDR3 DNA reads TGCGCCAGCAGCTTGGATTGGGGCGGAAATGAAAAACTGTTTTTT. Translated, it gives CASSLDWGGNEKLFF. Full variable domain (remainder filled in from reference TRBV5-1 and TRBJ1-4): KAGVTQTPRYLIKTRGQQVTLSCSPISGHRSVSWYQQTPGQGLQFLFEYFSETQRNKGNFPGRFSGRQFSNSRSEMNVSTLELGDSALYLCASSLDWGGNEKLFFGSGTQLSVL.

The chain joins TRBV9 to TRBJ1-2; D possibly corresponds to TRBD1 (6 bases). The CDR3 is 15 amino acids. Germline-derived CDR1 and CDR2 are SGDLS and YYNGEE. Trimming cost V 0 bases and J 0 bases, with 9 bases left between them. The CDR3 DNA follows: TGTGCCAGCAGCGTAGGGGACATTGCTAACTATGGCTACACCTTC. It translates to CASSVGDIANYGYTF.

V is TRBV4-1 and J is TRBJ2-1, with 9 bases aligning to TRBD2. Germline CDR1 is MGHRA and CDR2 is YSYEKL. This CDR3 is 16 amino acids long. V dropped 3 bases and J dropped 2; count of bases not matched to a gene: 5. CDR3 amino acids: CASSQDLAGPYNEQFF. The CDR3 bases are TGCGCCAGCAGCCAGGACCTAGCGGGGCCCTACAATGAGCAGTTCTTC.

J is TRBJ1-2 and V is TRBV2; a possible D gene is TRBD1 (6 bases). The germline gives CDR1 SNHLY, CDR2 FYNNEI. The V and J ends lost 5 bases and 1 base respectively, with 11 bases between them. The CDR3 covers 14 residues. The CDR3 sequence is CASSQEGGNYGYTF. The CDR3 coding sequence is TGTGCCAGCAGTCAAGAGGGGGGTAACTATGGCTACACCTTC.

This chain links TRBV9 with TRBJ2-2; D is possibly TRBD1 or TRBD2 (5 bases each). The germline gives CDR1 SGDLS, CDR2 YYNGEE. This CDR3 spans 17 amino acids. Trimming took off 2 bases at V and 0 bases at J, with 14 bases between the two ends. The CDR3, as DNA: TGTGCCAGCAGCGTCTTTTCCGGGGACGCGAACACCGGGGAGCTGTTTTTT. Translated, it gives CASSVFSGDANTGELFF. The whole variable domain, remainder taken from reference TRBV9 and TRBJ2-2, is DSGVTQTPKHLITATGQRVTLRCSPRSGDLSVYWYQQSLDQGLQFLIQYYNGEERAKGNILERFSAQQFPDLHSELNLSSLELGDSALYFCASSVFSGDANTGELFFGEGSRLTVL.

This clone was seen just once. This chain joins TRBV9 and TRBJ2-5; 10 bases are a match to TRBD1. Trimming at V came to 2 bases and at J to 5 bases, leaving 6 bases not matched to a gene. The length of the CDR3 is 15 residues. Germline V gene lookup returns CDR1 SGDLS and CDR2 YYNGEE. The CDR3 DNA is TGTGCCAGCAGCGTTGACAGGGGGCCGATTGAGACCCAGTACTTC. It is translated as CASSVDRGPIETQYF.

The CDR3 sequence is CASSPVEGDNYGYTF. In DNA, the CDR3 is TGTGCCAGCTCACCAGTGGAGGGGGATAACTATGGCTACACCTTC. This rearrangement joins TRBV18 to TRBJ1-2, with D perhaps TRBD1 (6 bases). Germline V gives CDR1 KGHSH, CDR2 LQKENI. The CDR3 runs to 15 residues. Deletions cut 2 bases from V and 1 base from J, with 11 bases between.

In its sample, this clone was seen once. The chain recombines TRBV7-9 with TRBJ1-2; D is unclear. CDR1 SEHNR and CDR2 FQNEAQ come from the germline V gene (reference sequence). Trimming left V 11 bases short and J 0 bases short, with 19 bases between. The CDR3 is made up of 15 amino acids. The CDR3: CALSGLAVPNYGYTF. The CDR3 nucleotides are TGTGCCCTTTCTGGGCTGGCGGTCCCTAACTATGGCTACACCTTC.

J is TRBJ1-3 and V is TRBV7-2; the D is unclear. V shed 4 bases and J shed 2 bases, with 12 bases lying between them. In germline, CDR1 is SGHTA, CDR2 FQGNSA. There are 15 residues in the CDR3. This CDR3 reads CASSSALQAGNTIYF. DNA of the CDR3: TGTGCCAGCAGCTCCGCCCTCCAGGCTGGAAACACCATATATTTT.

The rearrangement uses TRBV5-1 and TRBJ2-3, with D possibly being TRBD1 or TRBD2 (5 bases each). V was clipped by 0 bases and J by 5 bases, with 16 bases between them. The CDR3 is 16 amino acids. Germline values: CDR1 SGHRS, CDR2 YFSETQ. The CDR3 DNA reads TGCGCCAGCAGCTTGGGAGGGGCTCTGATGGGAGATACGCAGTATTTT. Translated: CASSLGGALMGDTQYF.

With regard to this clone: Its ends do not fully match the called genes, so a read error is possible. The chain uses TRBV7-2 and TRBJ2-7; 12 bases are shared with TRBD2. The CDR3 covers 15 residues. Germline CDR1 and CDR2: SGHTA and FQGNSA. The CDR3 DNA is TGTGCCAGCAGCCTAGCGGGGGGGCCGAACTACGAGCAGTACTTC. Amino acid sequence: CASSLAGGPNYEQYF.

The V call is TRBV15, the J call TRBJ1-1, with 7 bases lining up with TRBD1. CDR1 is LNHNV, CDR2 YYDKDF, per germline (reference sequence). The length of the CDR3 is 13 residues. V lost 0 bases to trimming and J lost 7 bases; unmatched junction nucleotides: 2. The CDR3: CATSRERDSEAFF. In nucleotides, the CDR3 is TGTGCCACCAGCAGAGAGAGGGACAGTGAAGCTTTCTTT.

This clone was observed once. The chain is built from TRBV2 and TRBJ1-6; D is unresolved. Trimming pared 4 bases from V and 6 bases from J, leaving 10 bases between. This CDR3 has 14 residues. Germline assignment: CDR1 SNHLY and CDR2 FYNNEI. The CDR3 DNA is TGTGCCAGCAGTGTGATGACACTTAATTCACCCCTCCACTTT. Translating gives CASSVMTLNSPLHF.

Here the CDR3 DNA reads TGTGCCAGCAGTTTGGACAGGGTTTATGGCTACACCTTC. The encoded protein is CASSLDRVYGYTF. This chain links TRBV27 with TRBJ1-2; TRBD1 matches 8 bases. Per germline, CDR1 MNHEY and CDR2 SMNVEV (reference sequence). Trimming removed 3 bases from V and 5 bases from J; junction bases left unmatched: 2. This CDR3 has 13 amino acids.

This clone was observed a single time. This chain uses TRBV5-1 with TRBJ1-5, with 7 bases fitting TRBD1. Germline assignment: CDR1 SGHRS and CDR2 YFSETQ. The V segment lost 4 bases and the J segment 4 bases; nucleotides outside the gene matches: 5. The CDR3 is made up of 14 amino acids. The CDR3 DNA reads as TGCGCCAGCAGCCCCGGGACAGAAAATCAGCCCCAGCATTTT. Translated, it gives CASSPGTENQPQHF.

This chain joins TRBV7-2 and TRBJ2-1; D possibly corresponds to TRBD2 (5 bases). There are 17 residues in the CDR3. Between the trimmed V and J ends, which lost 2 bases and 2 bases, there was a span of 16 bases. Germline assignment: CDR1 SGHTA and CDR2 FQGNSA. DNA for the CDR3: TGTGCCAGCAGCTTACAAGGTGGAGGACCACCCTACAATGAGCAGTTCTTC. This gives the protein CASSLQGGGPPYNEQFF.

This chain uses TRBV5-5 with TRBJ2-3; D is ambiguous. The germline gives CDR1 SGHKS, CDR2 YYEKEE (reference sequence). The CDR3 runs to 15 residues. Trimming removed 1 base from V and 2 bases from J, with 11 bases in between. The CDR3 spells CASSLFGYPTDTQYF. In DNA form, the CDR3 reads TGTGCCAGCAGCTTGTTCGGGTACCCCACAGATACGCAGTATTTT.

In its sample, this clone was seen once. This chain links TRBV5-1 with TRBJ1-4, with 7 nucleotides matching TRBD1. This CDR3 spans 15 amino acids. The J segment lost 5 bases and the V segment lost 8 bases, leaving 12 bases of the junction unmatched. Germline V gene data show CDR1 as SGHRS and CDR2 as YFSETQ. CDR3 sequence reads: CASKLEPGQNEKLFF. The CDR3, as DNA: TGCGCCAGTAAACTTGAACCGGGACAGAATGAAAAACTGTTTTTT.

This sequence joins TRBV5-1 and TRBJ2-3, with D unclear. The CDR3 runs 15 residues. Germline-derived CDR1 and CDR2 are SGHRS and YFSETQ. V lost 0 bases, J lost 5 bases, and 13 bases lay in between. In nucleotides, the CDR3 is TGCGCCAGCAGCTTGGTTAGCACGAGTCGAGATACGCAGTATTTT. This sequence encodes CASSLVSTSRDTQYF.